What follows are 8 T cell receptor beta chains derived from one specimen sequenced in a study of tumor-infiltrating lymphocytes in primary liver carcinoma. TCR beta cDNA came from about 450 ng total RNA, primed with a constant-region primer. Three nested multiplex PCR rounds of slightly modified ARM-PCR generated TCR beta libraries. Use of TRBV1-TRBV30 forward primers with a C-beta reverse primer characterized the first two PCR rounds, which lasted around 9 cycles each. TCRdb processed the multiplex PCR reads anew with MiXCR; each CDR3 protein has one entry. The sample has approximately 340,000 distinct CDR3 sequences, roughly two thirds seen once. In addition to blood RNA drawn from unsorted whole blood, germline DNA was extracted. The sample comprised peripheral blood. The receptors come from a middle-aged man with primary liver carcinoma and hepatitis B virus infection.

Ten or more counts support this clonotype. The chain uses TRBV29-1 and TRBJ2-7, with 7 bases aligning to TRBD1. This CDR3 is built from 12 residues. The germline gives CDR1 SQVTM, CDR2 ANQGSEA. The CDR3 nucleotides read TGCGGCGATCTGGACAGGCCCTACGAGCAGTACTTC. Translated: CGDLDRPYEQYF.

V and J are TRBV9 and TRBJ2-2; D gene ambiguous. This CDR3 comprises 15 residues. V was cut by 4 bases and J by 7 bases, with 17 bases left in between. The germline V gene encodes CDR1 SGDLS and CDR2 YYNGEE. The CDR3 DNA follows: TGTGCCAGCAGCCCCATTTCTTCCTCGAGCGGGGAGCTGTTTTTT. It translates to CASSPISSSSGELFF.

The chain employs TRBV11-2 and TRBJ2-3; possible D gene TRBD2, 6 bases. The CDR3 consists of 13 residues. The V end lost 2 bases, the J end lost 13 bases, and 16 bases lay between the germline ends. The germline V gene encodes CDR1 SGHAT and CDR2 FQNNGV. Here the CDR3 DNA reads TGTGCCAGCAGCTTATCGGGAGCAGATAAGAAGTATTTT. As protein: CASSLSGADKKYF.

Worth noting for this clonotype: Mismatch with germline at one junction end may stem from a read error. The chain joins TRBV11-1 to TRBJ1-2; the D is unclear. The CDR3 contains 14 residues. The germline gives CDR1 SGHAT, CDR2 FQDESV (reference sequence). CDR3 protein: CASSLGLDSYGCTF. In DNA form, the CDR3 reads TGTGCCAGCAGCTTAGGATTGGATTCGTATGGCTGCACCTTC.

The chain employs TRBV5-8 and TRBJ2-1; 13 bases fit TRBD2. Germline assignment: CDR1 SGHTS and CDR2 YDEGEE. V gave up 2 bases and J gave up 0 bases; unmatched junction bases: 8. The CDR3 is 19 amino acids. This chain's CDR3 is CASSLLGLAGFSSYNEQFF. As DNA, the CDR3 is TGTGCCAGCAGCTTATTGGGACTAGCGGGATTCAGCTCCTACAATGAGCAGTTCTTC.

A remark on this clonotype: This is likely a read error, given that the CDR3 carries no conserved phenylalanine or tryptophan at its end. V gene TRBV11-2 combines with J gene TRBJ2-3, with D perhaps TRBD2 (5 bases). CDR1 is SGHAT, CDR2 FQNNGV, per germline. The length of the CDR3 is 11 residues. The DNA of the CDR3 is TGTTCTAGCAGCCCGCTTCGGACGCAGTATATT. It translates to CSSSPLRTQYI.

V gene TRBV11-2 combines with J gene TRBJ2-2; D tentatively fits TRBD1 or TRBD2 (5 bases each). Germline V gene sequence: CDR1 SGHAT, CDR2 FQNNGV. V lost 4 bases, J lost 3 bases, and 12 bases lay in between. The CDR3 spans 15 residues. The CDR3 bases are TGTGCCAGCAGCTCCCAGGGAGCCGACACCGGGGAGCTGTTTTTT. This translates into CASSSQGADTGELFF.

This clonotype turned up a few times. Since a much larger clone is just one base distant, this may be a read error. V usage is TRBV6-2 or TRBV6-3 and J usage is TRBJ2-4, with D uncertain. Trimming removed 2 bases at V and 5 bases at J, with 10 bases between. From germline, CDR1 is MNHEY and CDR2 SVGEGT. The CDR3 is 14 amino acids. The CDR3 DNA follows: TGTGCCAGCAGTTACGGGGTAACCGAAAACATTCAGTACTTC. Its protein product is CASSYGVTENIQYF.